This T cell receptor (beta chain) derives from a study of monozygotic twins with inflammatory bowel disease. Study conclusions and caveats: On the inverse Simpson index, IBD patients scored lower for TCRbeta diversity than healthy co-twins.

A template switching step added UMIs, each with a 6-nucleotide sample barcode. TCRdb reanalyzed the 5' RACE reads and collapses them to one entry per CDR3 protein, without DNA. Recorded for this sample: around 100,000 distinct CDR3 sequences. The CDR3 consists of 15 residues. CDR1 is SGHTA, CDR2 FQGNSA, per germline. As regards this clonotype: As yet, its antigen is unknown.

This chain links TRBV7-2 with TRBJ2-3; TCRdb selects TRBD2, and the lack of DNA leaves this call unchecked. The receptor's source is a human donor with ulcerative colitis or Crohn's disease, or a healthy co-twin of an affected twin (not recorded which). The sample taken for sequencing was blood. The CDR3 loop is CASRTLAGRTDTQYF.